One and the same sample provided the 23 T cell receptor beta chains below, sequenced in a study of blood T cells in healthy people across ages. A sample-barcoded 5' primer and a J-beta primer mix were used in a second PCR of roughly 7 to 11 cycles. TCRdb reanalysed the 5' RACE reads using MiXCR and keeps one entry per CDR3 protein. The table lists approximately 810,000 distinct CDR3 sequences, 29% of them singletons, with 15% to 20% in the top ten. The sequenced sample was blood. Receptors originate from a woman older than 75 in good health.

This clonotype was seen repeatedly, ten times or more. V gene TRBV14 combines with J gene TRBJ2-1; unclear D gene. From germline, CDR1 is SGHDN and CDR2 FVKESK. Trimming removed 2 bases from V and 12 bases from J, with 14 bases in between. CDR3 length: 13 amino acids. CDR3 bases: TGTGCCAGCAGCCAATTTAAGGCTTTGGGGCAGTTCTTC. Its translation: CASSQFKALGQFF. Full variable domain (rest looked up from reference TRBV14 and TRBJ2-1): EAGVTQFPSHSVIEKGQTVTLRCDPISGHDNLYWYRRVMGKEIKFLLHFVKESKQDESGMPNNRFLAERTGGTYSTLKVQPAELEDSGVYFCASSQFKALGQFFGPGTRLTVL.

This clonotype was counted between two and nine times. This chain joins TRBV6-1 and TRBJ2-5; possibly TRBD1 for D (6 bases). The better agreement between TRBJ2-7 and the DNA end casts doubt on the J call. This CDR3 is 13 amino acids long. Germline loops: CDR1 MNHNS, CDR2 SASEGT. The CDR3, as DNA: TGTGCCAGCAGAGGACAGAATAGATACGAGCAGTACTTC. It yields the protein CASRGQNRYEQYF.

About this clonotype: A read error may explain this, as a much larger clone is one base away. The chain uses TRBV11-2 and TRBJ2-1; no definite D call. This CDR3 region has 13 residues. The V and J ends lost 0 bases and 11 bases respectively, with 11 bases between them. CDR1 is SGHAT and CDR2 is FQNNGV in the germline V gene. CDR3 sequence: CASSLELVGKQFF. CDR3 DNA: TGTGCCAGCAGCTTAGAGCTAGTGGGAAAGCAGTTCTTC.

The rearrangement links TRBV28 to TRBJ1-3, with D unresolved. Looked up from germline, CDR1 is MDHEN and CDR2 is SYDVKM. The CDR3 length is 13 residues. V lost 7 bases and J lost 4, with 11 bases in between. CDR3 loop: CASTLLSGNTIYF. The DNA of the CDR3 is TGTGCCAGCACCCTCCTATCAGGAAACACCATATATTTT.

The chain joins TRBV7-2 to TRBJ2-3, with unresolved D. The CDR3 runs to 15 residues. CDR1 and CDR2 from the germline V gene are SGHTA and FQGNSA. The V end lost 3 bases, the J end lost 0 bases, and 10 bases lay between the germline ends. The CDR3, as DNA: TGTGCCAGCAGCTTTCGGAGCGTGAGCACAGATACGCAGTATTTT. This gives the protein CASSFRSVSTDTQYF.

This clonotype turned up a few times. One end of the junction fails to match germline, which may point to a read error. The V and J genes are TRBV7-7 and TRBJ2-3, with D possibly matching TRBD1 (6 bases). Germline V CDR1 and CDR2: SSHAT, FNYEAQ (reference sequence). The CDR3 is 16 residues long. For the CDR3, the DNA is TGTGCCCGCAGCTTAGTTGTGGGGGCTAGCACAGATACGCAGTATTTT. Its protein product is CARSLVVGASTDTQYF.

This chain joins TRBV7-9 and TRBJ1-2; 8 nucleotides agree with TRBD1. V dropped 4 bases and J dropped 8; count of bases not matched to a gene: 6. Germline CDR1 is SEHNR and CDR2 is FQNEAQ (reference sequence). The CDR3 contains 13 residues. The CDR3 loop is CASSYRRGQGYTF. CDR3 DNA: TGTGCCAGCAGCTATCGCAGGGGGCAGGGCTACACCTTC.

The chain uses TRBV28 and TRBJ1-2; D gene uncertain. CDR1 and CDR2 from the germline V gene are MDHEN and SYDVKM. The CDR3 length is 11 residues. Trimming shortened V by 8 bases and J by 2 bases, and 6 bases separated the two germline ends. The CDR3, as DNA: TGTGCCAGCCACACGAACTATGGCTACACCTTC. Translating it yields CASHTNYGYTF.

The gene calls are TRBV12-3 or TRBV12-4 and TRBJ2-3; 7 nucleotides align to TRBD1. J gave up 2 bases and V 9 bases, and 8 bases lay outside the gene matches. This CDR3 contains 14 residues. The CDR3 DNA is TGTGCCAGTAAGACAGGGTATCACACAGATACGCAGTATTTT. This gives the protein CASKTGYHTDTQYF.

This clonotype was seen many times. The chain employs TRBV7-9 and TRBJ2-7, with TRBD1 identical over 8 bases. Germline CDR1 and CDR2: SEHNR and FQNEAQ (reference sequence). The CDR3 is 13 amino acids. V was clipped by 7 bases and J by 3 bases; unmatched bases: 5. CDR3 region: CASTLGQGYEQYF. CDR3 DNA: TGTGCCAGCACCCTTGGACAGGGCTACGAGCAGTACTTC.

With regard to this clonotype: A much larger clone differs from this one at a single base, so this may be a read error. The rearrangement uses TRBV2 and TRBJ2-7; TRBD1 agrees at 12 bases. V lost 3 bases, J lost 10 bases, and 10 bases stayed unmatched. CDR3 length: 15 amino acids. Germline V lookup: CDR1 SNHLY, CDR2 FYNNEI. CDR3 amino acids: CASSEGTGGQEIQYF. DNA of the CDR3: TGTGCCAGCAGTGAGGGGACAGGGGGCCAAGAGATCCAGTACTTC.

This clonotype was picked up many times. The chain carries TRBV6-6 and TRBJ2-7; the D is unclear. Looked up from germline, CDR1 is MNHNY and CDR2 is SVGAGI (reference sequence). CDR3 length: 13 amino acids. V was cut by 6 bases and J by 6 bases, with 15 bases left in between. The CDR3 here is CASSPEGESEQYF. CDR3 bases: TGTGCCAGCAGCCCCGAAGGCGAATCCGAGCAGTACTTC.

V usage is TRBV11-3 and J usage is TRBJ1-6; the match to TRBD1 covers 7 bases. Trimming removed 4 bases from V and 6 bases from J; junction bases left unmatched: 6. Germline CDR1 and CDR2: SGHNT and YENEEA. This CDR3 contains 15 residues. The CDR3 loop reads CASSSNHRGNSPLHF. CDR3 DNA: TGTGCCAGCAGCTCCAATCACAGGGGTAATTCACCCCTCCACTTT. The full variable domain, its missing parts supplied by reference TRBV11-3 and TRBJ1-6, is EAGVVQSPRYKIIEKKQPVAFWCNPISGHNTLYWYLQNLGQGPELLIRYENEEAVDDSQLPKDRFSAERLKGVDSTLKIQPAELGDSAVYLCASSSNHRGNSPLHFGNGTRLTVT.

The sample holds many counts of this clonotype. The rearrangement joins TRBV5-1 to TRBJ2-1, with TRBD2 matching over 9 bases. The length of the CDR3 is 16 residues. Looked up from germline, CDR1 is SGHRS and CDR2 is YFSETQ. V lost 4 bases, J lost 6 bases, and 11 bases stayed unmatched. The CDR3 region is CASSPQGLRGGNEQFF. The CDR3, as DNA: TGCGCCAGCAGCCCCCAGGGGTTGCGGGGGGGCAATGAGCAGTTCTTC.

This clonotype was seen more than once but under ten times. This may stem from a read error, because a much larger clone lies one nucleotide away. This sequence joins TRBV24-1 and TRBJ2-1; tentative D call: TRBD2 (5 bases). Trimming removed 7 bases at V and 10 bases at J, with 19 bases between. This CDR3 is 14 amino acids long. Per the germline V gene, CDR1 is KGHDR and CDR2 is SFDVKD. CDR3 nucleotide sequence: TGTGCCACCAGGAGAAAAGGGAGCTCCTACGAGCAGTTCTTC. Translated: CATRRKGSSYEQFF.

V gene TRBV20-1 combines with J gene TRBJ1-2; 9 bases map to TRBD1. V shed 6 bases, J shed 5 bases, and the junction held 10 bases outside the gene matches. The germline V gene encodes CDR1 DFQATT and CDR2 SNEGSKA (reference sequence). There are 14 residues in the CDR3. CDR3: CSATATGTGYGYTF. For the CDR3, the DNA is TGCAGTGCCACCGCAACCGGGACAGGGTATGGCTACACCTTC.

In regard to this clonotype: A much larger clonotype is one base distant, so this may be a read error. This sequence joins TRBV5-1 and TRBJ2-6, with D perhaps matching TRBD1 or TRBD2 (6 bases each). CDR1 is SGHRS and CDR2 is YFSETQ in the germline V gene. There are 19 residues in the CDR3. The CDR3 DNA is TGCGCCAGCAGCCCACGAGCCGGGGGCGCTCAGTTCGGGGCCAACGTCCGGACTTTC. Its protein product is CASSPRAGGAQFGANVRTF.

J is TRBJ2-3 and V is TRBV30, with 9 bases matching TRBD1. Losses at the gene ends were 2 bases for V and 1 base for J; bases not matched to a gene: 4. This CDR3 comprises 15 residues. Germline V CDR1 and CDR2: GTSNPN, SVGIG (reference sequence). DNA for the CDR3: TGTGCCTGGAGTTACAGGGGGCCTCGCACAGATACGCAGTATTTT. It specifies CAWSYRGPRTDTQYF.

This clonotype was found many times. The J gene is TRBJ2-5, the V gene TRBV7-2; 11 positions match TRBD2. CDR1 and CDR2 (germline): SGHTA, FQGNSA. V was clipped by 1 base and J by 3 bases; unmatched bases: 10. The CDR3 has 18 residues. CDR3 DNA sequence: TGTGCCAGCAGCTTAGAGCGGCGAGTACTAGCGGGGGAAGAGACCCAGTACTTC. It encodes CASSLERRVLAGEETQYF.

The rearrangement uses TRBV6-5 and TRBJ2-1; D is possibly TRBD1 (5 bases). Germline V CDR1 and CDR2: MNHEY, SVGAGI. Trimming shortened V by 4 bases and J by 6 bases, and 7 bases separated the two germline ends. The CDR3 is 12 residues long. The CDR3 loop is CASSSGFNEQFF. The DNA of the CDR3 is TGTGCCAGCAGTTCAGGGTTCAATGAGCAGTTCTTC.

This clonotype was picked up many times. CDR3 nucleotides: TGCGCCAGCAGTGAATACCAGGGATTACGGGAGACCCAGTACTTC. Protein sequence: CASSEYQGLRETQYF. The chain employs TRBV10-1 and TRBJ2-5; D may be TRBD1 (5 bases). The CDR3 extends over 15 amino acids. From germline, CDR1 is WNHNN and CDR2 SYGVQD (reference sequence). The germline V and J ends were trimmed by 3 bases and 5 bases, with 16 bases remaining between them.

This clonotype occurred many times. The chain recombines TRBV7-2 with TRBJ1-2; D unresolved. Germline V lookup: CDR1 SGHTA, CDR2 FQGNSA. The ends were cut back, 1 base at V and 1 base at J, with 4 bases in the middle. The CDR3 loop spans 13 amino acids. For the CDR3, the DNA is TGTGCCAGCAGCTTAGAAGTTAACTATGGCTACACCTTC. Translated, it gives CASSLEVNYGYTF.

The sample holds many counts of this clonotype. The chain links TRBV5-1 to TRBJ2-4; D is uncertain. V gave up 1 base and J gave up 6 bases, with 14 bases separating them. Germline values: CDR1 SGHRS, CDR2 YFSETQ. CDR3 length equals 15 residues. CDR3 sequence: CASSLKLGQANIQYF. As DNA, the CDR3 is TGCGCCAGCAGCTTGAAGCTGGGTCAAGCAAACATTCAGTACTTC. Supplemented by reference TRBV5-1 and TRBJ2-4, the full variable domain reads KAGVTQTPRYLIKTRGQQVTLSCSPISGHRSVSWYQQTPGQGLQFLFEYFSETQRNKGNFPGRFSGRQFSNSRSEMNVSTLELGDSALYLCASSLKLGQANIQYFGAGTRLSVL.